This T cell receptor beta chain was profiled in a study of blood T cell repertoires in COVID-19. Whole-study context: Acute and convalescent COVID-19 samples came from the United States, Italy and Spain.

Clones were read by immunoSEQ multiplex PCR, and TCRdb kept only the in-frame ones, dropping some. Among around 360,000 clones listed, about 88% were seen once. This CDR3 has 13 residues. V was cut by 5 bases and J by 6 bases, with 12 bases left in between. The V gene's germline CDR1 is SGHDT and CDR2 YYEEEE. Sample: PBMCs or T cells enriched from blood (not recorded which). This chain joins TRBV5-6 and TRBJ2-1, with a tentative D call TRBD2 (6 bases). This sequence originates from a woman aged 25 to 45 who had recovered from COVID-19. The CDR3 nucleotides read TGTGCCAGCAGACCCACTAGCTCCAATGAGCAGTTCTTC. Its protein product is CASRPTSSNEQFF. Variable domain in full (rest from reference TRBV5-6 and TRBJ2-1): DAGVTQSPTHLIKTRGQQVTLRCSPKSGHDTVSWYQQALGQGPQFIFQYYEEEERQRGNFPDRFSGHQFPNYSSELNVNALLLGDSALYLCASRPTSSNEQFFGPGTRLTVL.